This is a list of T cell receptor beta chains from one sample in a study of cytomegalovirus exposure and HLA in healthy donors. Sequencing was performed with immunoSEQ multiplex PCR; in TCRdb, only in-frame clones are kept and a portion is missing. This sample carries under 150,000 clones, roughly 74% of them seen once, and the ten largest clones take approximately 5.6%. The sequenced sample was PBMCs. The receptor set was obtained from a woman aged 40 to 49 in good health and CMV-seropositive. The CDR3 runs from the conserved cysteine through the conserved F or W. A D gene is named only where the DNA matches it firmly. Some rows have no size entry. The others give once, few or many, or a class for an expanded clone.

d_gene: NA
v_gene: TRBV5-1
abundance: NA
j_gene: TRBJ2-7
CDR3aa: CASRDTFYEQYF
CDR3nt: TGCGCCAGCAGGGACACTTTCTACGAGCAGTACTTC

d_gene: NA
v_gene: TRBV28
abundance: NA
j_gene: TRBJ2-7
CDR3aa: CASSLLLYEQYF
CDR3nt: TGTGCCAGCAGTCTCCTCCTATACGAGCAGTACTTC

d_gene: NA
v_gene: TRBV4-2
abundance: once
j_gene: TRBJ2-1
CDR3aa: CASSLGRDSYNEQFF
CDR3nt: TGTGCCAGCAGCCTCGGGCGGGACAGCTACAATGAGCAGTTCTTC

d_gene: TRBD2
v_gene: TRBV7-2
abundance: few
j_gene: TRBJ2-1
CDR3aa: CASSHGTSGRSFF
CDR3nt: TGTGCCAGCAGCCACGGGACTAGCGGGCGGTCGTTCTTC

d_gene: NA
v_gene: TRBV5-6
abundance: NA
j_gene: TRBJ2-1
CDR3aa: CASTWRGEQFF
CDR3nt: TGTGCCAGCACGTGGAGGGGTGAGCAGTTCTTC

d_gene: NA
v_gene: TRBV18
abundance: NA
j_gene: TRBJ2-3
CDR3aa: CASSPLTRGRGRHDTQYF
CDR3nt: TGTGCCAGCTCACCCCTCACGAGAGGCAGGGGGAGGCACGATACGCAGTATTTT

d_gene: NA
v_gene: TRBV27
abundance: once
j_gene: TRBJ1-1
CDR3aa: CASSLSITGTEAFF
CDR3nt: TGTGCCAGCAGTTTATCGATAACAGGCACTGAAGCTTTCTTT

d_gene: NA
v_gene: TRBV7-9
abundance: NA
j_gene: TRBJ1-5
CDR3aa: CASSSLAEGNQPQHF
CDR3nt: TGTGCCAGCAGCTCCCTCGCAGAGGGAAATCAGCCCCAGCATTTT

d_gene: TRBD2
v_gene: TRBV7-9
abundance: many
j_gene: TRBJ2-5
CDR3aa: CASSPRGGETQYF
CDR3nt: TGTGCCAGCAGCCCACGGGGGGGAGAGACCCAGTACTTC

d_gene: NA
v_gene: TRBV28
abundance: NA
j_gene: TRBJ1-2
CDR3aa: CASSSWGENYGYTF
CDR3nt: TGTGCCAGCAGCTCCTGGGGGGAAAACTATGGCTACACCTTC

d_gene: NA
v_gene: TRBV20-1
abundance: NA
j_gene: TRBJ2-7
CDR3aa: CSVWRSYEQYF
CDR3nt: TGCAGTGTGTGGCGGTCCTACGAGCAGTACTTC

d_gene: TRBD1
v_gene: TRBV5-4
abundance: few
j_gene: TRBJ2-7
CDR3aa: CASSPGQVGSYEQYF
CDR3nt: TGTGCCAGCAGCCCAGGACAGGTGGGATCCTACGAGCAGTACTTC

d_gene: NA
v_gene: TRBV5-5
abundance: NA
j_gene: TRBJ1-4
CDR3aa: CASSLATRQPNEKLFF
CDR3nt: TGTGCCAGCAGCTTGGCTACGCGACAGCCTAATGAAAAACTGTTTTTT

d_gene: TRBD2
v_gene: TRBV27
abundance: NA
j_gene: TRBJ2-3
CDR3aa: CASSLLSLGRTSGTDTQYF
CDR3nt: TGTGCCAGCAGTTTACTGTCCCTCGGCAGGACTAGCGGCACAGATACGCAGTATTTT

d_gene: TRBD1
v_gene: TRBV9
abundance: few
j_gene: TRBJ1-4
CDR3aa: CASSFTGEDEKLFF
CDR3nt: TGTGCCAGCAGCTTTACAGGGGAGGATGAAAAACTGTTTTTT

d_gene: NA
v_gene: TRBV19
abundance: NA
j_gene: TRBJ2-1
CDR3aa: CASSIDLGRLNEQFF
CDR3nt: TGTGCCAGTAGTATAGATCTAGGCCGGCTCAATGAGCAGTTCTTC

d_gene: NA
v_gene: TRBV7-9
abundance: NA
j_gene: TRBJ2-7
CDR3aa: CASTLLADEQYF
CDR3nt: TGTGCCAGCACCTTACTAGCAGACGAGCAGTACTTC

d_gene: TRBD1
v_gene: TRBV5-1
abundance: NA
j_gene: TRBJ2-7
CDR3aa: CASSVTGTGSYEQYF
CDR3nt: TGCGCCAGCAGCGTAACCGGGACAGGGAGCTACGAGCAGTACTTC

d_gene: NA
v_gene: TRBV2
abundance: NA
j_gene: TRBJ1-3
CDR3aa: CASRKTDSGNTIYF
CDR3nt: TGTGCCAGCAGGAAGACAGACTCTGGAAACACCATATATTTT

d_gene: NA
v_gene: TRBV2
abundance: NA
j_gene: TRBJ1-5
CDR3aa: CASSEIGSYSNQPQHF
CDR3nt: TGTGCCAGCAGTGAAATTGGCAGTTATAGCAATCAGCCCCAGCATTTT

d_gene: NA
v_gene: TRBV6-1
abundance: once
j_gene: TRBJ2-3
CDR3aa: CASSASLRTDTQYF
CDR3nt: TGTGCCAGCAGTGCTAGCCTCCGCACAGATACGCAGTATTTT

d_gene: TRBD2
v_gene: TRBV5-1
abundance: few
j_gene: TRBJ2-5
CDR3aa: CASSGGLANEETQYF
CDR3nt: TGCGCCAGCAGCGGGGGACTAGCGAACGAAGAGACCCAGTACTTC

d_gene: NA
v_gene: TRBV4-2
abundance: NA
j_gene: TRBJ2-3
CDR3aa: CASSQGGGIDTQYF
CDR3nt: TGTGCCAGCAGCCAAGGAGGCGGGATAGATACGCAGTATTTT

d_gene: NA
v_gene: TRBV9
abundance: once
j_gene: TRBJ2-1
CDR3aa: CASSEAGRYEQFF
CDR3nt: TGTGCCAGCAGCGAGGCGGGAAGGTATGAGCAGTTCTTC

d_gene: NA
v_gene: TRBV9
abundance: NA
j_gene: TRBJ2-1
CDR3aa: CASSAEGTEQFF
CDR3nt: TGTGCCAGCAGCGCGGAGGGTACTGAGCAGTTCTTC

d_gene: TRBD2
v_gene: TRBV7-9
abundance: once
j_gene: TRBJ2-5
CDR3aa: CAGRGAGENGKTQYF
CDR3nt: TGTGCCGGACGAGGGGCGGGAGAAAATGGAAAGACCCAGTACTTC

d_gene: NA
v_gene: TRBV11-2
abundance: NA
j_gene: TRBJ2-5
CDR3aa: CANRGREAQETQYF
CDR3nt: TGTGCCAACAGAGGCAGGGAGGCTCAAGAGACCCAGTACTTC

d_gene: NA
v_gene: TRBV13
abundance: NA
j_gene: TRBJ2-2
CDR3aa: CASSGGGEDTGELFF
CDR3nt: TGTGCCAGCAGCGGAGGGGGCGAGGACACCGGGGAGCTGTTTTTT